One sample yielded the 16 T cell receptor beta chains listed below, sequenced in a study of cytomegalovirus exposure and HLA in healthy donors. Some clones are missing from TCRdb's copy, which holds only in-frame ones; the method was immunoSEQ multiplex PCR. Altogether 90,000 to 150,000 clones are present, more than 75% being singletons, with the ten largest covering around 6%. Sequences were obtained from PBMCs. All receptors come from a woman between 18 and 29 years old in good health and CMV-seropositive.

The rearrangement joins TRBV30 to TRBJ2-7; 8 positions agree with TRBD2. This CDR3 has 14 amino acids. Germline trimming cut 3 bases from V and 6 bases from J; bases unmatched to any gene: 10. In germline, CDR1 is GTSNPN, CDR2 SVGIG (reference sequence). The CDR3 spells CAWRDGAGGSEQYF. CDR3 sequence (DNA): TGTGCCTGGAGGGATGGGGCGGGAGGATCCGAGCAGTACTTC.

The gene calls are TRBV9 and TRBJ2-5; 14 bases line up with TRBD2. The trim removed 3 bases at V and 4 bases at J, leaving 8 bases unmatched. Germline V gene sequence: CDR1 SGDLS, CDR2 YYNGEE. The CDR3 has 17 residues. CDR3 nucleotide sequence: TGTGCCAGCAGCGCACTCCAGGGACTAGCGGGGGTAGAGACCCAGTACTTC. Protein: CASSALQGLAGVETQYF.

The chain carries TRBV5-4 and TRBJ1-4; D uncertain. The CDR3 runs 13 residues. V was trimmed by 0 bases and J by 4 bases, leaving 4 bases between them. The germline V gene has CDR1 SGHNT and CDR2 YYREEE (reference sequence). CDR3 region: CASSLGNNEKLFF. The CDR3 DNA follows: TGTGCCAGCAGCTTGGGTAATAATGAAAAACTGTTTTTT.

The CDR3 loop reads CASSQEWTGGGTDTQYF. In nucleotides, the CDR3 is TGTGCCAGCAGCCAAGAATGGACGGGAGGGGGCACAGATACGCAGTATTTT. This rearrangement joins TRBV4-2 to TRBJ2-3, with 8 nucleotides matching TRBD2. The junction had 6 bases not matched to a gene; V was cut back by 0 bases and J by 1 base. The CDR3 is made up of 17 amino acids. Germline V gives CDR1 LGHNA, CDR2 YNFKEQ.

This clone was seen just once. The genes are TRBV9 and TRBJ2-5; D is perhaps TRBD1 (5 bases). CDR1 is SGDLS and CDR2 is YYNGEE in the germline V gene. The CDR3 sequence is 15 residues long. Trimming took off 0 bases at V and 1 base at J, with 10 bases between the two ends. CDR3 region: CASSVGGAIQETQYF. The CDR3 DNA reads TGTGCCAGCAGCGTAGGGGGCGCAATCCAAGAGACCCAGTACTTC.

The gene calls are TRBV6-6 and TRBJ1-2; D perhaps matches TRBD1 (5 bases). V lost 5 bases, J lost 1 base, and 11 bases lay in between. The CDR3 sequence is 14 residues long. In germline, CDR1 is MNHNY, CDR2 SVGAGI (reference sequence). CDR3 nucleotide sequence: TGTGCCAGCAGTCCAGGGATTAGTAACTATGGCTACACCTTC. Protein sequence: CASSPGISNYGYTF.

The chain recombines TRBV13 with TRBJ1-5; D is possibly TRBD1 (6 bases). The CDR3 is made up of 15 amino acids. In germline, CDR1 is PRHDT, CDR2 FYEKMQ (reference sequence). Trimming left V 0 bases short and J 1 base short, with 7 bases between. The CDR3 nucleotides are TGTGCCAGCAGCTTAGGACAGGGCAGCAATCAGCCCCAGCATTTT. It codes for CASSLGQGSNQPQHF.

This rearrangement joins TRBV4-2 to TRBJ2-7; D perhaps matches TRBD1 (7 bases). The ends were cut back, 3 bases at V and 0 bases at J, with 12 bases in the middle. Germline V gene lookup returns CDR1 LGHNA and CDR2 YNFKEQ. The CDR3 runs to 15 residues. Here the CDR3 DNA reads TGTGCCAGCAGCCAGGAGGGACAGCCCTCCTACGAGCAGTACTTC. Amino acids: CASSQEGQPSYEQYF.

This sequence joins TRBV29-1 and TRBJ1-1; 7 bases are shared with TRBD1. Losses at the gene ends were 6 bases for V and 1 base for J; bases not matched to a gene: 8. This CDR3 is built from 14 residues. Germline loops: CDR1 SQVTM, CDR2 ANQGSEA. The CDR3 DNA sequence: TGCAGCGTCTTTGACAGGGCTCGGAACACTGAAGCTTTCTTT. This gives the protein CSVFDRARNTEAFF. The full variable domain, in which reference TRBV29-1 and TRBJ1-1 provide the parts outside the CDR3, is SAVISQKPSRDICQRGTSLTIQCQVDSQVTMMFWYRQQPGQSLTLIATANQGSEATYESGFVIDKFPISRPNLTFSTLTVSNMSPEDSSIYLCSVFDRARNTEAFFGQGTRLTVV.

The chain recombines TRBV7-2 with TRBJ2-7; D possibly corresponds to TRBD1 (6 bases). Germline assignment: CDR1 SGHTA and CDR2 FQGNSA. The ends were cut back, 4 bases at V and 4 bases at J, with 14 bases in the middle. This CDR3 is built from 14 residues. This CDR3 is CASSSKQGPYEQYF. The CDR3 DNA follows: TGTGCCAGCAGCTCGAAACAGGGCCCATACGAGCAGTACTTC.

This rearrangement joins TRBV7-3 to TRBJ2-1, with D possibly matching TRBD1 (5 bases). Trimming stripped 1 base from V and 7 bases from J, with 20 bases between. Germline V lookup: CDR1 SGHTA, CDR2 FQGTGA. The CDR3 covers 17 residues. The CDR3, as DNA: TGTGCCAGCAGCTTAAGTTTCGCAGGGCCTCGGTCGAATGAGCAGTTCTTC. Encoded protein: CASSLSFAGPRSNEQFF.

The chain employs TRBV7-6 and TRBJ2-5; D is possibly TRBD1 (5 bases). Trimming shortened V by 4 bases and J by 1 base, and 13 bases separated the two germline ends. Germline values: CDR1 SGHVS, CDR2 FNYEAQ. This CDR3 is built from 15 residues. CDR3 coding DNA: TGTGCCAGCAGCTCCCTGGGGCGGTTCCAAGAGACCCAGTACTTC. Translating gives CASSSLGRFQETQYF.

The rearrangement joins TRBV14 to TRBJ1-3, with a possible D match to TRBD1 (6 bases). V lost 7 bases, J lost 0 bases, and 10 bases lay in between. The germline V gene encodes CDR1 SGHDN and CDR2 FVKESK. The CDR3 has 14 amino acids. DNA of the CDR3: TGTGCCAGCACGACAGGTCTCTCTGGAAACACCATATATTTT. Translation gives CASTTGLSGNTIYF.

This chain links TRBV18 with TRBJ2-2; D may be TRBD2 (6 bases). V shed 0 bases and J shed 3 bases, with 8 bases lying between them. From germline, CDR1 is KGHSH and CDR2 LQKENI. The CDR3 runs 15 residues. The CDR3 protein is CASSPPWGDTGELFF. The CDR3 bases are TGTGCCAGCTCACCACCCTGGGGGGACACCGGGGAGCTGTTTTTT.

The V call is TRBV4-1, the J call TRBJ1-5; D remains unclear. The CDR3 length is 13 residues. Trimming shortened V by 1 base and J by 8 bases, and 9 bases separated the two germline ends. The V gene's germline CDR1 is MGHRA and CDR2 YSYEKL. CDR3 sequence reads: CASSQGALEPQHF. CDR3 nucleotide sequence: TGCGCCAGCAGCCAAGGTGCCTTAGAGCCCCAGCATTTT.

The chain uses TRBV5-1 and TRBJ2-1; 8 bases are a match to TRBD2. CDR3 length equals 16 residues. Per the germline V gene, CDR1 is SGHRS and CDR2 is YFSETQ. V was pared by 0 bases and J by 2 bases, with 4 bases of the junction left unmatched. The CDR3 sequence: CASSLELLAAYNEQFF. The CDR3 DNA reads as TGCGCCAGCAGCTTGGAGCTACTAGCGGCCTACAATGAGCAGTTCTTC.